What follows are 20 T cell receptor beta chains derived from one specimen sequenced in a study of blood T cells in healthy people across ages. It was with a sample-barcoded 5' primer and a J-beta primer mix that a second PCR of roughly 7 to 12 cycles was run. Using its own MiXCR run on the 5' RACE reads, TCRdb lists one record per CDR3 protein. The sample lists roughly 1,300,000 distinct CDR3 sequences; 59% were seen once. The sequenced sample consisted of blood. The source is a man aged 18 to 30 in good health.

The V and J genes are TRBV27 and TRBJ2-1, with D possibly being TRBD1 or TRBD2 (6 bases each). The CDR3 extends over 16 amino acids. Trimming removed 5 bases at V and 3 bases at J, with 17 bases between. Germline-derived CDR1 and CDR2 are MNHEY and SMNVEV (reference sequence). The CDR3 nucleotides are TGTGCCAGCAGTAGGGGGGCCCCTGAAATCTACAATGAGCAGTTCTTC. This gives the protein CASSRGAPEIYNEQFF.

In this sample, this clonotype turned up a few times. The V and J genes are TRBV29-1 and TRBJ2-5; TRBD1 matches at 9 bases. Trimming cost V 5 bases and J 4 bases; bases outside gene matches: 8. Germline V gene sequence: CDR1 SQVTM, CDR2 ANQGSEA. The CDR3 is made up of 14 amino acids. The CDR3 sequence: CSVYRDRVGETQYF. The CDR3 nucleotides are TGCAGCGTTTACCGGGACAGGGTAGGAGAGACCCAGTACTTC.

With regard to this clonotype: At one end, the junction sequence differs from germline, possibly due to a read error. The chain combines TRBV20-1 with TRBJ1-2; tentatively, D is TRBD1 (6 bases). In germline, CDR1 is DFQATT, CDR2 SNEGSKA (reference sequence). This CDR3 is 11 amino acids long. The CDR3 DNA is TGCAGTGGGACGGACAGAGGCGGCTACACCTTT. It encodes CSGTDRGGYTF.

This clonotype showed up many times. This sequence joins TRBV5-1 and TRBJ2-1, with D possibly matching TRBD2 (5 bases). Trimming cost V 0 bases and J 8 bases, with 6 bases left between them. This CDR3 contains 12 residues. Germline assignment: CDR1 SGHRS and CDR2 YFSETQ. The CDR3 sequence is CASSLVRDEQFF. The DNA for the CDR3 is TGCGCCAGCAGCTTGGTGAGGGATGAGCAGTTCTTC.

This clonotype was observed a few times. This chain joins TRBV13 and TRBJ1-2; D uncertain. Germline values: CDR1 PRHDT, CDR2 FYEKMQ (reference sequence). V lost 2 bases to trimming and J lost 5 bases, with 12 bases between them. The CDR3 length is 14 residues. CDR3 in DNA: TGTGCCAGCAGCTTAAACGGTGTAGATTATGGCTACACCTTC. This gives the protein CASSLNGVDYGYTF. Variable domain in full (rest from reference TRBV13 and TRBJ1-2): AAGVIQSPRHLIKEKRETATLKCYPIPRHDTVYWYQQGPGQDPQFLISFYEKMQSDKGSIPDRFSAQQFSDYHSELNMSSLELGDSALYFCASSLNGVDYGYTFGSGTRLTVV.

This clonotype was seen a handful of times. V and J are TRBV29-1 and TRBJ2-1; D remains ambiguous. The CDR3 is 12 amino acids. Germline CDR1 reads SQVTM; CDR2 reads ANQGSEA. V dropped 0 bases and J dropped 6 bases, with 6 bases sitting between them. CDR3 in amino acids: CSVEDGPNEQFF. As DNA, the CDR3 is TGCAGCGTTGAAGACGGGCCCAATGAGCAGTTCTTC.

This clonotype has more than one count but fewer than ten. Here the CDR3 DNA reads TGTGCCAGTAGCGCGGGACTAGGTGGCGAGCAGTACTTC. Its translation: CASSAGLGGEQYF. The gene calls are TRBV19 and TRBJ2-5, with 8 bases fitting TRBD2. The DNA matches TRBJ2-7 better at its end, which makes the J call doubtful. Germline CDR1 and CDR2: LNHDA and SQIVND (reference sequence). There are 13 residues in the CDR3.

Worth noting for this clonotype: Since a much larger clone is just one base distant, this may be a read error. The chain carries TRBV10-3 and TRBJ2-4; D is unresolved. Gene TRBJ2-7 matches the end of the DNA better, so the J call may be wrong. This CDR3 is 12 amino acids long. Germline CDR1 is ENHRY and CDR2 is SYGVKD. The CDR3 DNA sequence: TGTGCCATCAGTGACCCTTCCTACGAGCAGTACTTC. Translated, it gives CAISDPSYEQYF.

The gene calls are TRBV12-3 or TRBV12-4 and TRBJ2-1; 7 bases match TRBD1. V dropped 6 bases and J dropped 5; count of bases not matched to a gene: 19. The CDR3 contains 18 residues. CDR3 in DNA: TGTGCCAGCAGAACTGACAGGGCGGCATTCGATGGAGACAATGAGCAGTTCTTC. This sequence encodes CASRTDRAAFDGDNEQFF.

This clonotype was counted once. The chain uses TRBV7-2 and TRBJ2-5; D gene uncertain. This CDR3 has 16 amino acids. Germline loops: CDR1 SGHTA, CDR2 FQGNSA. Trimming cost V 0 bases and J 2 bases, with 13 bases left between them. CDR3 in DNA: TGTGCCAGCAGCTTAGCGCGGAGTGCAGGTCAAGAGACCCAGTACTTC. Its protein is CASSLARSAGQETQYF.

Only a few counts were recorded for this clonotype. CDR3 DNA sequence: TGCAGCGTTGATCGGGGGGGCGGCCCATTAGCTAACTATGGCTACACCTTC. Translating gives CSVDRGGGPLANYGYTF. The V gene is TRBV29-1, the J gene TRBJ1-2; TRBD1 is a possible D gene (6 bases). CDR3 length: 17 amino acids. The germline V gene encodes CDR1 SQVTM and CDR2 ANQGSEA. V lost 3 bases to trimming and J lost 0 bases, with 20 bases between them.

This clonotype has a handful of counts. The CDR3 bases are TGCAGCGTTGAGGGGGGGATCACTGAAGCTTTCTTT. It is translated as CSVEGGITEAFF. The V and J genes are TRBV29-1 and TRBJ1-1, with D perhaps TRBD1 (5 bases). From germline, CDR1 is SQVTM and CDR2 ANQGSEA. This CDR3 has 12 residues. V lost 3 bases and J lost 4, with 9 bases in between.

V is TRBV24-1 and J is TRBJ2-5; 7 bases fit TRBD1. This CDR3 spans 14 amino acids. J lost 5 bases, V lost 3 bases, and 5 bases had no gene match. From germline, CDR1 is KGHDR and CDR2 SFDVKD. In DNA form, the CDR3 reads TGTGCCACCAGTGATAAGAGGGGGCAGGAGACCCAGTACTTC. It translates to CATSDKRGQETQYF.

Regarding this clonotype: This clone may be a read error of a much larger clone one base away. V and J are TRBV7-9 and TRBJ1-6; D not resolved. Germline CDR1 SEHNR, CDR2 FQNEAQ (reference sequence). This CDR3 contains 14 residues. Here the CDR3 reads CAGSFGSYNSPLHF. DNA of the CDR3: TGTGCCGGCAGCTTCGGCTCCTATAATTCACCCCTCCACTTT.

The rearrangement uses TRBV2 and TRBJ2-3; 13 nucleotides align to TRBD2. In germline, CDR1 is SNHLY, CDR2 FYNNEI. The CDR3 length is 17 residues. The junction had 9 bases not matched to a gene; V was cut back by 3 bases and J by 6 bases. CDR3 amino acids: CASSDPRTSGGTDTQYF. CDR3 sequence (DNA): TGTGCCAGCAGTGACCCAAGGACTAGCGGGGGTACCGATACGCAGTATTTT.

The chain employs TRBV5-6 and TRBJ2-7; unclear D gene. The CDR3 is 14 residues long. Trimming cost V 3 bases and J 2 bases, with 12 bases left between them. Germline-derived CDR1 and CDR2 are SGHDT and YYEEEE. The DNA of the CDR3 is TGTGCCAGCAGCTCGTCCAGTGAAGCCTACGAGCAGTACTTC. It translates to CASSSSSEAYEQYF.

This chain joins TRBV4-2 and TRBJ1-1, with 10 bases that match TRBD1. After removal of 1 base from V and 0 bases from J, the junction contained 8 bases not matched to a gene. Germline V gene lookup returns CDR1 LGHNA and CDR2 YNFKEQ. The CDR3 covers 18 residues. CDR3 nucleotides: TGTGCCAGCAGCCAAGGTATAGGGACAGGGGACATGAACACTGAAGCTTTCTTT. Translating it yields CASSQGIGTGDMNTEAFF.

The chain combines TRBV5-1 with TRBJ2-7; D is perhaps TRBD2 (5 bases). CDR1 SGHRS and CDR2 YFSETQ come from the germline V gene. The CDR3 runs to 14 residues. V lost 7 bases, J lost 5 bases, and 19 bases lay in between. The CDR3 region has the DNA TGCGCCAGCGTGGAAACGCCATACGGGAACGAGCAGTACTTC. It specifies CASVETPYGNEQYF.

The gene calls are TRBV12-3 or TRBV12-4 and TRBJ1-4, with D maybe TRBD1 (6 bases). This CDR3 is 13 amino acids long. V lost 6 bases and J lost 7, with 12 bases in between. The CDR3 loop is CASSAGVVEKLFF. CDR3 DNA sequence: TGTGCCAGCAGCGCAGGGGTTGTTGAAAAACTGTTTTTT.

This clonotype was recorded once. This CDR3 is CASRGGDTSYEQYF. Written as DNA, the CDR3 is TGCGCCAGCCGTGGGGGCGACACCTCCTACGAGCAGTACTTC. The chain links TRBV5-1 to TRBJ2-7; D perhaps matches TRBD1 (6 bases). The germline CDR1 and CDR2 sequences are SGHRS and YFSETQ. Trimming took 7 bases from V and 0 from J, leaving 14 bases between them. The CDR3 sequence is 14 residues long.